This T cell receptor (beta chain) emerged from a study of cytomegalovirus exposure and HLA in healthy donors. Study at large: Later, an analysis reported that the 120 or so validation repertoires had used the same platform as the approximately 720 first-cohort repertoires.

Study-wide points: High specificity and sensitivity for cytomegalovirus status were reported for the classifier. The authors confirmed in vitro that a few CMV-associated chains were specific for CMV antigens.

As to this clone: Its antigen remains unidentified.

The donors were in the roughly 130-subject validation cohort; that cohort was separate from the roughly 700-subject first cohort. V shed 3 bases, J shed 4 bases, and the junction held 2 bases outside the gene matches. CDR1 is SGHAT, CDR2 FQNNGV, per germline. The CDR3 is 13 amino acids. The data were produced by immunoSEQ multiplex PCR, yet TCRdb's version contains in-frame clones alone and is incomplete. This sample has around 50,000 clones; roughly 94% occur once, and the top ten carry 7.8%. Sequenced input: PBMCs. The chain employs TRBV11-2 and TRBJ2-5, with TRBD2 matching 7 bases. This sequence originates from a young woman in good health and CMV-seropositive. The DNA of the CDR3 is TGTGCCAGCAGCTTTCCGGGGGGAGAGACCCAGTACTTC. Its protein product is CASSFPGGETQYF.